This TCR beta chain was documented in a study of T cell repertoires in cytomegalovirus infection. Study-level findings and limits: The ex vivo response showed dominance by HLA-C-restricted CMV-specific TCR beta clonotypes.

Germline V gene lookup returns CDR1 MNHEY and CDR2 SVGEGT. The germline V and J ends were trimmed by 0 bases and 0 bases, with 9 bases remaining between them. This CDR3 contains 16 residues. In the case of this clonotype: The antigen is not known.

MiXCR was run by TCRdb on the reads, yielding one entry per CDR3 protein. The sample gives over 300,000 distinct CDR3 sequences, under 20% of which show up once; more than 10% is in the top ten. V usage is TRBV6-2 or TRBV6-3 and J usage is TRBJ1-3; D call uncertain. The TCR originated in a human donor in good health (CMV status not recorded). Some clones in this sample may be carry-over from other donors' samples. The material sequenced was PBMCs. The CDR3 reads CASSYSRRLSGNTIYF. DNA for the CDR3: TGTGCCAGCAGTTACTCGAGGCGACTCTCTGGAAACACCATATATTTT.